This T cell receptor beta chain is from a study of blood T cell repertoires in COVID-19. Study background: Acute and convalescent COVID-19 specimens originated in the United States, Italy and Spain. T cells, B-cell-depleted T cells, or PBMCs provided the cDNA or gDNA that served as material.

Authors' methods: From reference gene primer amplification, estimates of nucleated cell counts were derived. Clones were sequenced by immunoSEQ multiplex PCR, and TCRdb holds only the in-frame ones, with some missing. The V and J calls and clone size were taken over from that table, and D and trimming were inferred from the DNA. The sample shows a few hundred thousand clones, about 82% of them seen only once. The germline gives CDR1 MNHEY, CDR2 SMNVEV (reference sequence). This CDR3 has 14 amino acids. V lost 5 bases, J lost 4 bases, and 3 bases stayed unmatched. The J gene is TRBJ2-1, the V gene TRBV27; the match to TRBD1 covers 9 bases. The sample comprised peripheral blood. This sequence originates from a woman in her forties or fifties with acute or convalescent COVID-19. The CDR3 region is CASSGDRAYNEQFF. In DNA, the CDR3 is TGTGCCAGCAGTGGGGACAGGGCTTACAATGAGCAGTTCTTC.